This T cell receptor beta chain was captured in a study of blood T cell repertoires in COVID-19. The overall study: Material from acute and convalescent COVID-19 was sourced from the United States, Italy and Spain. Sources were T cells, B-cell-depleted T cells, or PBMCs; the material itself was cDNA or gDNA.

Data came from immunoSEQ multiplex PCR; TCRdb stores just in-frame clones and leaves some out. This table holds a few hundred thousand clones, around 84% found once. To note about this clone: Compared with germline, one end of the junction differs, possibly owing to a read error.

The cohort comprised adults aged 18 to 89 years residing in 20 to 30 US areas. Participant-given clinical history determined each cohort assignment. Germline V gene sequence: CDR1 MDHEN, CDR2 SYDVKM. The CDR3 covers 14 residues. This TCR was recovered from a woman aged 40-49 years with acute COVID-19. V is TRBV28 and J is TRBJ2-7; D is perhaps TRBD1 (5 bases). Sequencing was performed on PBMCs or T cells enriched from blood (not recorded which). The CDR3 DNA follows: TGTGCCAGCAGTTACCCACCAGGGCTGCGCGAGCTGTACTTC. Residues: CASSYPPGLRELYF.